Listed here are 15 T cell receptor beta chains from one sample, sequenced in a study of neurological immune-mediated disorders. TCRdb passed the 5' RACE reads through MiXCR, listing each CDR3 protein once. The repertoire consists of 20,000 to 25,000 distinct CDR3 sequences, with 6.5% to 8% occurring once and the leading ten covering about 4.5%. Material: PBMCs. Receptors were obtained from a woman aged 40 to 49 in good health.

This clonotype was recorded many times. The chain joins TRBV5-5 to TRBJ1-5, with a possible D match to TRBD1 (6 bases). The CDR3 totals 14 residues. V shed 0 bases and J shed 6 bases, with 10 bases lying between them. Germline V lookup: CDR1 SGHKS, CDR2 YYEKEE (reference sequence). The CDR3 reads CASSLVTGTQPQHF. The CDR3 DNA follows: TGTGCCAGCAGCTTGGTTACAGGGACTCAGCCCCAGCATTTT. The full variable domain, in which reference TRBV5-5 and TRBJ1-5 provide the parts outside the CDR3, is DAGVTQSPTHLIKTRGQQVTLRCSPISGHKSVSWYQQVLGQGPQFIFQYYEKEERGRGNFPDRFSARQFPNYSSELNVNALLLGDSALYLCASSLVTGTQPQHFGDGTRLSIL.

This clonotype was seen ten or more times. This chain links TRBV5-1 with TRBJ2-3, with TRBD2 matching 7 bases. Germline CDR1 and CDR2: SGHRS and YFSETQ. J gave up 0 bases and V 0 bases, and 4 bases lay outside the gene matches. This CDR3 comprises 16 residues. The CDR3 DNA reads TGCGCCAGCAGCTTGGGTACTAGCGTGAGCACAGATACGCAGTATTTT. Translation: CASSLGTSVSTDTQYF.

The rearrangement joins TRBV5-1 to TRBJ1-1; D is undetermined. The CDR3 is 14 amino acids. The V and J ends lost 4 bases and 1 base respectively, with 11 bases between them. Germline V lookup: CDR1 SGHRS, CDR2 YFSETQ. The CDR3 spells CASSPRGGNTEAFF. CDR3 DNA sequence: TGCGCCAGCAGCCCACGTGGAGGGAACACTGAAGCTTTCTTT. Combining the CDR3 with reference TRBV5-1 and TRBJ1-1 gives the whole variable domain KAGVTQTPRYLIKTRGQQVTLSCSPISGHRSVSWYQQTPGQGLQFLFEYFSETQRNKGNFPGRFSGRQFSNSRSEMNVSTLELGDSALYLCASSPRGGNTEAFFGQGTRLTVV.

This clonotype is labeled as medium-sized. V gene TRBV5-1 combines with J gene TRBJ1-6; TRBD1 aligns across 7 bases. Germline CDR1 is SGHRS and CDR2 is YFSETQ. The CDR3 contains 14 residues. J gave up 7 bases and V 0 bases, and 1 base lay outside the gene matches. Here the CDR3 reads CASSLETGNSPLHF. The CDR3 DNA reads TGCGCCAGCAGCTTGGAGACAGGGAATTCACCCCTCCACTTT.

This clonotype was found many times. The V and J genes are TRBV6-5 and TRBJ2-1, with 9 bases matching TRBD2. Germline-derived CDR1 and CDR2 are MNHEY and SVGAGI. The CDR3 is made up of 15 amino acids. After removal of 6 bases from V and 0 bases from J, the junction contained 3 bases not matched to a gene. DNA of the CDR3: TGTGCCAGCAGGAAGACTAGCGGCTCCTACAATGAGCAGTTCTTC. Translated, it gives CASRKTSGSYNEQFF.

At least ten counts were recorded for this clonotype. The gene calls are TRBV29-1 and TRBJ2-1; D uncertain. Germline values: CDR1 SQVTM, CDR2 ANQGSEA. Trimming took off 0 bases at V and 7 bases at J, with 7 bases between the two ends. This CDR3 comprises 12 residues. The CDR3 region has the DNA TGCAGCGTTGAAGATGGCTTTAATGAGCAGTTCTTC. It encodes CSVEDGFNEQFF.

By its share, this clonotype is medium-sized. This rearrangement joins TRBV20-1 to TRBJ2-4; 11 bases map to TRBD2. Germline CDR1 is DFQATT and CDR2 is SNEGSKA (reference sequence). The CDR3 totals 14 residues. V lost 3 bases to trimming and J lost 6 bases; unmatched junction nucleotides: 4. The CDR3 DNA reads as TGCAGTGCTAGTGTAGCGGGAGGGATAAACATTCAGTACTTC. Its translation is CSASVAGGINIQYF.

This clonotype has more than one count but fewer than ten. The rearrangement uses TRBV20-1 and TRBJ1-2; TRBD1 matches at 8 bases. V dropped 5 bases and J dropped 1; count of bases not matched to a gene: 6. The CDR3 totals 14 residues. Looked up from germline, CDR1 is DFQATT and CDR2 is SNEGSKA (reference sequence). CDR3 residues: CSARTGRVNYGYTF. CDR3 nucleotides: TGCAGTGCTCGGACAGGGAGAGTTAACTATGGCTACACCTTC.

This clonotype was seen many times. The chain recombines TRBV5-1 with TRBJ2-7; 8 bases fit TRBD1. The germline V gene encodes CDR1 SGHRS and CDR2 YFSETQ. The CDR3 is made up of 17 amino acids. V lost 0 bases to trimming and J lost 1 base; unmatched junction nucleotides: 9. The CDR3 DNA sequence: TGCGCCAGCAGCTTGGCAGGGGGCTCCCCATATTCCTACGAGCAGTACTTC. As protein: CASSLAGGSPYSYEQYF.

Sample share makes this clonotype medium-sized. This rearrangement joins TRBV12-3 or TRBV12-4 to TRBJ2-5; D is perhaps TRBD1 (6 bases). The CDR3 extends over 18 amino acids. With 4 bases removed from V and 2 bases from J, the gap between germline ends came to 23 bases. The CDR3 protein is CASSYSRGQGHYQETQYF. CDR3 sequence (DNA): TGTGCCAGCAGTTATTCTCGAGGGCAGGGGCACTATCAAGAGACCCAGTACTTC.

This clonotype occurred many times. The chain recombines TRBV7-9 with TRBJ1-4; D gene unclear. The CDR3 covers 16 residues. Germline loops: CDR1 SEHNR, CDR2 FQNEAQ (reference sequence). Between the trimmed V and J ends, which lost 0 bases and 2 bases, there was a span of 10 bases. CDR3 DNA: TGTGCCAGCAGCTTAGCGCCCGGGCGGACTAATGAAAAACTGTTTTTT. It specifies CASSLAPGRTNEKLFF.

This clonotype was seen at least ten times. The chain recombines TRBV5-5 with TRBJ2-1; D is ambiguous. The CDR3 runs 13 residues. Trimming removed 0 bases at V and 10 bases at J, with 11 bases between. Germline V gene sequence: CDR1 SGHKS, CDR2 YYEKEE (reference sequence). The CDR3 region has the DNA TGTGCCAGCAGCTTGGACCCCAACCGCGAGCAGTTCTTC. This encodes CASSLDPNREQFF. Full variable domain (remainder filled in from reference TRBV5-5 and TRBJ2-1): DAGVTQSPTHLIKTRGQQVTLRCSPISGHKSVSWYQQVLGQGPQFIFQYYEKEERGRGNFPDRFSARQFPNYSSELNVNALLLGDSALYLCASSLDPNREQFFGPGTRLTVL.

Many counts were recorded for this clonotype. The chain links TRBV7-6 to TRBJ2-5, with D unresolved. The V gene's germline CDR1 is SGHVS and CDR2 FNYEAQ. V dropped 4 bases and J dropped 1 base, with 7 bases sitting between them. This CDR3 region has 13 residues. The CDR3 DNA follows: TGTGCCAGCAGCTCTCCCGCCCAAGAGACCCAGTACTTC. The encoded protein is CASSSPAQETQYF. Together with reference TRBV7-6 and TRBJ2-5, the CDR3 gives the full variable domain: GAGVSQSPRYKVTKRGQDVALRCDPISGHVSLYWYRQALGQGPEFLTYFNYEAQQDKSGLPNDRFSAERPEGSISTLTIQRTEQRDSAMYRCASSSPAQETQYFGPGTRLLVL.

This clonotype was recorded at least ten times. The V call is TRBV5-5, the J call TRBJ1-2, with TRBD1 matching over 7 bases. V was pared by 4 bases and J by 7 bases, with 10 bases of the junction left unmatched. The CDR3 totals 14 residues. The germline gives CDR1 SGHKS, CDR2 YYEKEE (reference sequence). The CDR3 protein is CASSLQQGSSGYTF. CDR3 bases: TGTGCCAGCAGCCTGCAACAGGGGAGTAGTGGCTACACCTTC.

In this sample, this clonotype turned up many times. The CDR3 region is CASNLWDTQYF. Here the CDR3 DNA reads TGTGCCAGCAATCTGTGGGATACGCAGTATTTT. The chain couples TRBV2 to TRBJ2-3, with D unclear. V lost 7 bases and J lost 6, with 8 bases in between. Germline V CDR1 and CDR2: SNHLY, FYNNEI. This CDR3 region has 11 residues.